This T cell receptor (beta chain) was identified during a study of blood T cell repertoires in COVID-19. Study overall: The study drew acute and convalescent COVID-19 samples from the United States, Italy and Spain. PBMCs, B-cell-depleted T cells, or T cells were the source of the cDNA or gDNA that made up the material.

This CDR3 contains 16 residues. Germline V CDR1 and CDR2: SGHAT, FQNNGV. V was shortened by 1 base and J by 2 bases, with 13 bases between the two germline ends. Per the study methods: Reference gene primers were amplified, and this amplification served to estimate nucleated cell counts. Assay used: immunoSEQ multiplex PCR; TCRdb lists only in-frame clones, some missing. Clonal size and the V and J genes are those of that table, whereas D and trimming came from the DNA. The table records around 270,000 clones, around nine tenths of them present only once. The TCR was taken from a man aged 35-49 years who had recovered from COVID-19. Sequencing input: peripheral blood. J is TRBJ2-3 and V is TRBV11-2, with a possible D match to TRBD1 (6 bases). The chain's CDR3 is CASSLADRLHTDTQYF. The CDR3 coding sequence is TGTGCCAGCAGCTTAGCGGACAGACTACACACAGATACGCAGTATTTT.